These 25 T cell receptor beta chains originate from one sample sequenced in a study of T cell responses to AZD1222 COVID-19 vaccine. Assay used: immunoSEQ multiplex PCR; TCRdb lists only in-frame clones, some missing. The table lists 110,000 or so clones, around nine tenths of them singletons. The sequencing used peripheral blood, collected on day 0 of AZD1222 vaccination. The receptors stem from an adult in good health.

The gene calls are TRBV27 and TRBJ1-2, with TRBD1 matching 8 bases. V trimming: 6 bases; J trimming: 2 bases; junction bases outside the gene matches: 5. The CDR3 contains 14 residues. CDR1 and CDR2 from the germline V gene are MNHEY and SMNVEV (reference sequence). Here the CDR3 reads CASRRTGSNYGYTF. In DNA, the CDR3 is TGTGCCAGCAGGAGGACAGGGTCGAACTATGGCTACACCTTC.

The V call is TRBV3-1 (or the pseudogene TRBV3-2), the J call TRBJ2-5; tentative D call: TRBD2 (6 bases). The CDR3 has 13 residues. The germline CDR1 and CDR2 sequences are LGHDT and YNNKEL (reference sequence). V was trimmed by 4 bases and J by 5 bases, leaving 11 bases between them. CDR3 sequence reads: CASSPRDSETQYF. CDR3 in DNA: TGTGCCAGCAGCCCCCGGGACTCGGAGACCCAGTACTTC.

The V call is TRBV19, the J call TRBJ1-5; D perhaps matches TRBD1 (6 bases). Germline V CDR1 and CDR2: LNHDA, SQIVND (reference sequence). The CDR3 loop spans 14 amino acids. Trimming cost V 4 bases and J 4 bases, with 11 bases left between them. The CDR3 loop is CASSTTGGNQPQHF. In DNA form, the CDR3 reads TGTGCCAGTAGTACGACAGGAGGTAATCAGCCCCAGCATTTT.

The chain employs TRBV5-5 and TRBJ2-7, with D perhaps TRBD1 (6 bases). CDR1 SGHKS and CDR2 YYEKEE come from the germline V gene (reference sequence). V lost 1 base and J lost 2, with 10 bases in between. The CDR3 sequence is 14 residues long. CDR3 amino acids: CASSLTGSTYEQYV. The CDR3 DNA is TGTGCCAGCAGCTTGACAGGGTCTACCTACGAGCAGTACGTC.

The rearrangement uses TRBV5-1 and TRBJ1-1; D is perhaps TRBD1 (5 bases). V was pared by 3 bases and J by 1 base, with 13 bases between. The CDR3 loop spans 15 amino acids. Germline V lookup: CDR1 SGHRS, CDR2 YFSETQ. CDR3 in amino acids: CASSSTGTGNTEAFF. The CDR3 nucleotides are TGCGCCAGCAGCTCCACCGGGACGGGGAACACTGAAGCTTTCTTT. Supplemented by reference TRBV5-1 and TRBJ1-1, the full variable domain reads KAGVTQTPRYLIKTRGQQVTLSCSPISGHRSVSWYQQTPGQGLQFLFEYFSETQRNKGNFPGRFSGRQFSNSRSEMNVSTLELGDSALYLCASSSTGTGNTEAFFGQGTRLTVV.

V usage is TRBV12-3 or TRBV12-4 and J usage is TRBJ1-2; D is perhaps TRBD1 (5 bases). Trimming removed 6 bases from V and 8 bases from J, with 16 bases in between. The CDR3 runs to 13 residues. DNA of the CDR3: TGTGCCAGCAGCCACGGGACCGCTATAGGCTACACCTTC. This sequence encodes CASSHGTAIGYTF.

The CDR3 loop is CASSQDPWGYQPQHF. The DNA for the CDR3 is TGTGCCAGCAGCCAAGATCCGTGGGGCTATCAGCCCCAGCATTTT. The chain recombines TRBV3-1 (or the pseudogene TRBV3-2) with TRBJ1-5, with D perhaps matching TRBD1 (5 bases). V was clipped by 0 bases and J by 5 bases, with 11 bases between them. Germline V lookup: CDR1 LGHDT, CDR2 YNNKEL (reference sequence). The CDR3 totals 15 residues.

This clone has only a few counts. The chain carries TRBV7-4 and TRBJ2-7; tentatively, D is TRBD2 (6 bases). The CDR3 extends over 16 amino acids. Germline assignment: CDR1 SGHVT and CDR2 SQSDAQ. V was cut by 7 bases and J by 3 bases, with 22 bases left in between. The CDR3 DNA reads as TGTGCCAGCACCCATTTTTCGTGGGAGGTTTTCTACGAGCAGTACGTC. It yields the protein CASTHFSWEVFYEQYV.

The rearrangement links TRBV27 to TRBJ1-1, with unresolved D. From germline, CDR1 is MNHEY and CDR2 SMNVEV (reference sequence). V lost 2 bases and J lost 0, with 10 bases in between. CDR3 length: 15 residues. CDR3 amino acids: CASSLGRAMNTEAFF. The CDR3 coding sequence is TGTGCCAGCAGTTTAGGCAGAGCAATGAACACTGAAGCTTTCTTT.

The V and J genes are TRBV5-1 and TRBJ2-7, with 7 bases aligning to TRBD2. Germline values: CDR1 SGHRS, CDR2 YFSETQ. V lost 2 bases and J lost 2; bases outside the gene matches: 7. The CDR3 has 15 amino acids. The CDR3 loop is CASSFSTGGPYEQYV. For the CDR3, the DNA is TGCGCCAGCAGCTTTAGCACGGGAGGACCCTACGAGCAGTACGTC.

The gene calls are TRBV5-1 and TRBJ2-7; D not resolved. The CDR3 contains 13 residues. Trimming shortened V by 6 bases and J by 7 bases, and 17 bases separated the two germline ends. Germline V gene sequence: CDR1 SGHRS, CDR2 YFSETQ. CDR3 sequence: CASTKGVGWEQYF. CDR3 coding DNA: TGCGCCAGCACTAAAGGCGTAGGGTGGGAGCAGTACTTC. The entire variable domain, with the rest obtained from reference TRBV5-1 and TRBJ2-7, is as follows: KAGVTQTPRYLIKTRGQQVTLSCSPISGHRSVSWYQQTPGQGLQFLFEYFSETQRNKGNFPGRFSGRQFSNSRSEMNVSTLELGDSALYLCASTKGVGWEQYFGPGTRLTVT.

The chain uses TRBV6-5 and TRBJ1-2; 7 bases are a match to TRBD1. The germline V gene has CDR1 MNHEY and CDR2 SVGAGI. The CDR3 runs 15 residues. Trimming cost V 4 bases and J 10 bases; bases outside gene matches: 15. The CDR3 region is CASSSSREGAGIYTF. In DNA, the CDR3 is TGTGCCAGCAGTTCCTCTAGGGAGGGGGCGGGGATCTACACCTTC.

The V gene is TRBV18, the J gene TRBJ1-4; TRBD1 aligns across 7 bases. Trimming cost V 3 bases and J 8 bases; bases outside gene matches: 9. Germline loops: CDR1 KGHSH, CDR2 LQKENI. This CDR3 has 15 amino acids. DNA for the CDR3: TGTGCCAGCTCACCCAAGACAGGGACGAGAGAAAAACTGTTTTTT. Its protein is CASSPKTGTREKLFF.

For this clone: At one end, the junction sequence differs from germline, possibly due to a read error. This sequence joins TRBV7-8 and TRBJ1-2, with D perhaps matching TRBD1 (5 bases). The length of the CDR3 is 14 residues. Germline V gives CDR1 SGHVS, CDR2 FQNEAQ. The CDR3 is CASSLAGGNSGYTF. In DNA form, the CDR3 reads TGTGCCAGCAGCTTAGCGGGGGGGAACTCTGGCTACACCTTC.

The genes are TRBV6-2 or TRBV6-3 and TRBJ2-1; D not resolved. V lost 6 bases, J lost 2 bases, and 14 bases lay in between. CDR3 length: 15 residues. CDR1 and CDR2 (germline): MNHEY, SVGEGT. The CDR3 sequence is CASSLGYSAYNEQFF. The CDR3 DNA reads as TGTGCCAGCAGCCTAGGCTATTCAGCCTACAATGAGCAGTTCTTC.

The chain employs TRBV9 and TRBJ2-5; D is undetermined. V lost 1 base to trimming and J lost 1 base, with 5 bases between them. CDR3 size: 13 residues. Germline CDR1 and CDR2: SGDLS and YYNGEE. The CDR3 sequence: CASSVTPQETQYF. CDR3 sequence (DNA): TGTGCCAGCAGCGTAACCCCCCAAGAGACCCAGTACTTC.

The gene calls are TRBV19 and TRBJ2-7; 9 nucleotides line up with TRBD1. Germline V gene lookup returns CDR1 LNHDA and CDR2 SQIVND (reference sequence). This CDR3 region has 16 residues. V was clipped by 6 bases and J by 0 bases; unmatched bases: 9. The CDR3 here is CASSTGTGLSSYEQYF. The CDR3 DNA sequence: TGTGCCAGTAGCACCGGGACAGGGCTCAGCTCCTACGAGCAGTACTTC. Full variable domain (missing parts from reference TRBV19 and TRBJ2-7): DGGITQSPKYLFRKEGQNVTLSCEQNLNHDAMYWYRQDPGQGLRLIYYSQIVNDFQKGDIAEGYSVSREKKESFPLTVTSAQKNPTAFYLCASSTGTGLSSYEQYFGPGTRLTVT.

This sequence joins TRBV5-1 and TRBJ1-2; 8 nucleotides match TRBD1. CDR3 length: 15 residues. J gave up 4 bases and V 0 bases, and 5 bases lay outside the gene matches. The germline CDR1 and CDR2 sequences are SGHRS and YFSETQ. CDR3 amino acids: CASSLGTGGSYGYTF. The CDR3 region has the DNA TGCGCCAGCAGCTTGGGCACAGGGGGAAGCTATGGCTACACCTTC.

J is TRBJ2-1 and V is TRBV6-4, with TRBD2 matching over 10 bases. CDR1 MRHNA and CDR2 SNTAGT come from the germline V gene. The CDR3 has 16 residues. J gave up 5 bases and V 0 bases, and 4 bases lay outside the gene matches. As DNA, the CDR3 is TGTGCCAGCAGTGACTCGGGACTAGCGCGACACAATGAGCAGTTCTTC. This translates into CASSDSGLARHNEQFF.

The chain joins TRBV7-4 to TRBJ1-5; D remains unclear. Looked up from germline, CDR1 is SGHVT and CDR2 is SQSDAQ. V lost 7 bases and J 4 bases, leaving 20 bases between the germline ends. This CDR3 is built from 16 residues. CDR3 region: CASIPVRYPRNQPQHF. CDR3 in DNA: TGTGCCAGCATCCCTGTGCGGTATCCCCGGAATCAGCCCCAGCATTTT.

This clone appeared a single time. This chain joins TRBV5-6 and TRBJ1-2, with D perhaps TRBD1 (6 bases). The germline CDR1 and CDR2 sequences are SGHDT and YYEEEE. V was cut by 4 bases and J by 6 bases, with 13 bases left in between. The CDR3 length is 13 residues. CDR3: CASSLPGENGYTF. In nucleotides, the CDR3 is TGTGCCAGCAGCCTTCCAGGGGAAAATGGCTACACCTTC.

The genes are TRBV5-1 and TRBJ2-5; 12 nucleotides line up with TRBD2. Germline CDR1 is SGHRS and CDR2 is YFSETQ. The V gene end was trimmed by 1 base and the J gene end by 2 bases; junction bases not matched to a gene: 3. The CDR3 runs to 16 residues. Here the CDR3 DNA reads TGCGCCAGCAGCTTGTTGGGGACTAGCGGGCAAGAGACCCAGTACTTC. This codes for CASSLLGTSGQETQYF.

The chain carries TRBV7-9 and TRBJ1-2; no clear D gene. The CDR3 has 13 amino acids. Deletions cut 1 base from V and 3 bases from J, with 6 bases between. Germline values: CDR1 SEHNR, CDR2 FQNEAQ (reference sequence). CDR3 bases: TGTGCCAGCAGCTTAGTGACGCACTATGGCTACACCTTC. It codes for CASSLVTHYGYTF.

On this clone itself: One end of the junction fails to match germline, which may point to a read error. The chain is built from TRBV30 and TRBJ2-7, with D tentatively TRBD1 or TRBD2 (5 bases each). Per the germline V gene, CDR1 is GTSNPN and CDR2 is SVGIG (reference sequence). This CDR3 has 14 residues. The CDR3 here is CAWTGQGFPYEQYF. As DNA, the CDR3 is TGTGCTTGGACGGGGCAAGGGTTCCCCTACGAGCAGTACTTC.

V gene TRBV9 combines with J gene TRBJ2-2; possibly TRBD2 for D (6 bases). Germline CDR1 is SGDLS and CDR2 is YYNGEE. This CDR3 has 15 residues. The V end was cut by 0 bases, the J end by 5 bases, with 11 bases between. CDR3: CASSVVASDTGELFF. DNA for the CDR3: TGTGCCAGCAGCGTAGTCGCTAGCGATACCGGGGAGCTGTTTTTT.